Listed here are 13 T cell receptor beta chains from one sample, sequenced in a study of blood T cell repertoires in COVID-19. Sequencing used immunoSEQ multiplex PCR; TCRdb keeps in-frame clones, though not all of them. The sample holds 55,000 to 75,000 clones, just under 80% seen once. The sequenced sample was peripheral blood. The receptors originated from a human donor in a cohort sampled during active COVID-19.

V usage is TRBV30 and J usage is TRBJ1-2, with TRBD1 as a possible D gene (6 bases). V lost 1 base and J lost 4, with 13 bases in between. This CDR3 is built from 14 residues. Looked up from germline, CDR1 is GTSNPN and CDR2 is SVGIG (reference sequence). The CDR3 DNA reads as TGTGCCTGGAGTGCGGGACATATCCCCTATGGCTACACCTTC. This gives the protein CAWSAGHIPYGYTF.

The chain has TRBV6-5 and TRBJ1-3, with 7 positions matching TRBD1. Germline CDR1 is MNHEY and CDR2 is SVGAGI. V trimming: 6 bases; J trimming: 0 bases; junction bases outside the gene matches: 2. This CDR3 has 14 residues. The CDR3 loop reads CASRYRGSGNTIYF. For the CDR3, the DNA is TGTGCCAGCAGGTACAGGGGCTCTGGAAACACCATATATTTT.

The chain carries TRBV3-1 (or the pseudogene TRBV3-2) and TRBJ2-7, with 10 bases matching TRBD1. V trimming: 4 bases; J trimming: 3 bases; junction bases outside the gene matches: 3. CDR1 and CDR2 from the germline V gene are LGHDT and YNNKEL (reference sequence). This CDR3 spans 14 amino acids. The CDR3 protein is CASSRRDRGYEQYF. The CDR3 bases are TGTGCCAGCAGCCGCAGGGACAGGGGCTACGAGCAGTACTTC.

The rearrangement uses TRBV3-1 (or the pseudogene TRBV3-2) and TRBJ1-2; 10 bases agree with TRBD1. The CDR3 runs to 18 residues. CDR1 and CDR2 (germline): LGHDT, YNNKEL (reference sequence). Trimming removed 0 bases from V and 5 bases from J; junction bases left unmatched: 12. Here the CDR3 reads CASSQETGTGAARYGYTF. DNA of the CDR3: TGTGCCAGCAGCCAAGAGACCGGGACAGGGGCGGCACGATATGGCTACACCTTC.

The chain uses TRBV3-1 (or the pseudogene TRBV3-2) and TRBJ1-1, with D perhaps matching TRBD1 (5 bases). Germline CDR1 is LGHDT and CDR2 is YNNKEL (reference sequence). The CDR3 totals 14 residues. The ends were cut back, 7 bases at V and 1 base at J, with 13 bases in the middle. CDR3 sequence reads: CASTTRGANTEAFF. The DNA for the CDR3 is TGTGCCAGCACAACTCGTGGGGCGAACACTGAAGCTTTCTTT.

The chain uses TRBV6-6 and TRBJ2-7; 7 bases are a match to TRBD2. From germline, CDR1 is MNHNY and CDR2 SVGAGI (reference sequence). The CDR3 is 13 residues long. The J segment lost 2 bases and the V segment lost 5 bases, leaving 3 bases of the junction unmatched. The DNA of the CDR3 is TGTGCCAGCAGTCCCGCGGGAGCCTACGAGCAGTACTTC. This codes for CASSPAGAYEQYF.

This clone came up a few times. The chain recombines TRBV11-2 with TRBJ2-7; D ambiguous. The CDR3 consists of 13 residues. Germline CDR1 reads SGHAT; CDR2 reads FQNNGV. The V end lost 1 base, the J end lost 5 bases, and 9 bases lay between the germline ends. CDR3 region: CASSLVGTDEQYF. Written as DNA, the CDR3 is TGTGCCAGCAGCTTAGTCGGTACAGACGAGCAGTACTTC.

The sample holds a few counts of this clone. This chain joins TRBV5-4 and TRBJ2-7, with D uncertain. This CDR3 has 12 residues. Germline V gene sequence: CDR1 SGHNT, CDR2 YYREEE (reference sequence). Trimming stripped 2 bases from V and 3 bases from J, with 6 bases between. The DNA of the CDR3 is TGTGCCAGCAGCTTAACGGGCTACGAGCAGTACTTC. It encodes CASSLTGYEQYF.

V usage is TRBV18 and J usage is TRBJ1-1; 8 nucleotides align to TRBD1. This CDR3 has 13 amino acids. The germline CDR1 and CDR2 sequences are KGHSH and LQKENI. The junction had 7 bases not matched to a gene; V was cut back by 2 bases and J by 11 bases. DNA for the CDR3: TGTGCCAGCTCACCATTACAGGGGGAAGCGGCTTTCTTT. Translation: CASSPLQGEAAFF.

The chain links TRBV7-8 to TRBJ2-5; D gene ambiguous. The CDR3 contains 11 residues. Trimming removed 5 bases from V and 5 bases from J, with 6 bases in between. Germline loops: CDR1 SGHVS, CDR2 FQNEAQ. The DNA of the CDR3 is TGTGCCAGCAGCCAAGAGGAGACCCAGTACTTC. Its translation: CASSQEETQYF.

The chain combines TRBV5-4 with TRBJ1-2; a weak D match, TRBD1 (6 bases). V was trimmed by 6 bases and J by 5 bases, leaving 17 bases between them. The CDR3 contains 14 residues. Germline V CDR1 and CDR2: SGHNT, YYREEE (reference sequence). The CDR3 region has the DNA TGTGCCAGCACGCTTTTACAGGGAGGGTATGGCTACACCTTC. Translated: CASTLLQGGYGYTF.

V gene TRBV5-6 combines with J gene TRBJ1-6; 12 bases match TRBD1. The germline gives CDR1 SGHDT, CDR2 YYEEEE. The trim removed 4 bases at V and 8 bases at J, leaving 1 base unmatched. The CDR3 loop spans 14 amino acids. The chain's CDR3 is CASSGDRGHSPLHF. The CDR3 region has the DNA TGTGCCAGCAGCGGGGACAGGGGGCATTCACCCCTCCACTTT.

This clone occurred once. CDR3 loop: CASSVRDTYNSPLHF. The CDR3 nucleotides are TGTGCCAGCTCGGTCCGGGACACGTATAATTCACCCCTCCACTTT. The chain has TRBV18 and TRBJ1-6, with D possibly matching TRBD1 (6 bases). The length of the CDR3 is 15 residues. V lost 6 bases to trimming and J lost 4 bases, with 13 bases between them. Per germline, CDR1 KGHSH and CDR2 LQKENI.